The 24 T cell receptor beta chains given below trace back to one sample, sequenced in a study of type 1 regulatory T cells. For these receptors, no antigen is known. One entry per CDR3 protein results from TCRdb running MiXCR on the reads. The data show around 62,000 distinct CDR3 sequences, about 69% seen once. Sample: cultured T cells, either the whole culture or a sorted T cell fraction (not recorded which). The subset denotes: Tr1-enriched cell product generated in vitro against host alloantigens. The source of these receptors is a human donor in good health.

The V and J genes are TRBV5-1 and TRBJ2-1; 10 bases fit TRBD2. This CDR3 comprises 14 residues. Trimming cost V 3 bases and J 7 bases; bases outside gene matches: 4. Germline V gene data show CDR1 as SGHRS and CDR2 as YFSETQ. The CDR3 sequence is CASSSVAGGNEQFF. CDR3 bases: TGCGCCAGCAGCTCAGTAGCGGGAGGAAATGAGCAGTTCTTC.

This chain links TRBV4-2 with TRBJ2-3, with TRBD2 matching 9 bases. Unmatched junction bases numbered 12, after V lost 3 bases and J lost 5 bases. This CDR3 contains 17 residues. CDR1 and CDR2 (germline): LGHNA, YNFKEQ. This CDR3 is CASSHLTASGTVDTQYF. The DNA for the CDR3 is TGTGCCAGCAGCCACCTTACGGCTAGCGGGACGGTAGATACGCAGTATTTT.

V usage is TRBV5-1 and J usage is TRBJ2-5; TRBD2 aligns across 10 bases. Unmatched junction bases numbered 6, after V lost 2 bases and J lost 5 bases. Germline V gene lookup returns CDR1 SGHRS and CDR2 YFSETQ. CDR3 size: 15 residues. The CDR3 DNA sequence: TGCGCCAGCAGCTTTCAAGCGGGAGGGCTCGAGACCCAGTACTTC. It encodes CASSFQAGGLETQYF.

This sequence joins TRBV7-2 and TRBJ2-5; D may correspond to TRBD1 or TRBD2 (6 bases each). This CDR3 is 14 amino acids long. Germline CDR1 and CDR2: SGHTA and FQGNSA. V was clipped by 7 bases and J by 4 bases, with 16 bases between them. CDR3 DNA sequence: TGTGCCAGCACCTTTGGAGGGGGGCGAGAGACCCAGTACTTC. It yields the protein CASTFGGGRETQYF.

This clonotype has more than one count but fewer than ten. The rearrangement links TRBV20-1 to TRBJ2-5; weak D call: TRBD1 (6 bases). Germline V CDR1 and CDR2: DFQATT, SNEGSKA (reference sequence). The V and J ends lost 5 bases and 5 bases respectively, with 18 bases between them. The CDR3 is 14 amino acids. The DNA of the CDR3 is TGCAGTGCTCAGGCGGCAGGGGCCGGGGAGACCCAGTACTTC. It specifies CSAQAAGAGETQYF.

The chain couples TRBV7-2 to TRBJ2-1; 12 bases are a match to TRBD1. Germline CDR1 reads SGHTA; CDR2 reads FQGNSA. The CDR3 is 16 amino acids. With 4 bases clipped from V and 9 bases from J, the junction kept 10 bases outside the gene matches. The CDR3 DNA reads TGTGCCAGCAGCTGGCCACCGGGACAGGGGGCGCGTGAGCAGTTCTTC. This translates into CASSWPPGQGAREQFF.

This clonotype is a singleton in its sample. The chain's CDR3 is CASSLSGMRTGELFF. The CDR3 DNA reads as TGTGCCAGCAGCTTAAGCGGGATGCGCACCGGGGAGCTGTTTTTT. The rearrangement uses TRBV7-9 and TRBJ2-2, with TRBD2 identical over 7 bases. Germline CDR1 reads SEHNR; CDR2 reads FQNEAQ (reference sequence). The CDR3 length is 15 residues. J was trimmed by 4 bases and V by 2 bases; bases with no gene match: 4.

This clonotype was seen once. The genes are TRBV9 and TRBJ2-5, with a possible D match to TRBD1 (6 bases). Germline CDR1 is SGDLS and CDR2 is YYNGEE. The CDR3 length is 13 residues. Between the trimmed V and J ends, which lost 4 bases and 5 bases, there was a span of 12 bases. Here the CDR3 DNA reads TGTGCCAGCAGCACAGGGATTGGCGAGACCCAGTACTTC. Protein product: CASSTGIGETQYF. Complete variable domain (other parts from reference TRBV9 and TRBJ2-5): DSGVTQTPKHLITATGQRVTLRCSPRSGDLSVYWYQQSLDQGLQFLIQYYNGEERAKGNILERFSAQQFPDLHSELNLSSLELGDSALYFCASSTGIGETQYFGPGTRLLVL.

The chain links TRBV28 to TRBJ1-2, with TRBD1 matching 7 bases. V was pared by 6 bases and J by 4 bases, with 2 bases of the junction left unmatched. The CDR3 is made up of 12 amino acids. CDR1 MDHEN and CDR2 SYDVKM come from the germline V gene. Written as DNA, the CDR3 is TGTGCCAGCAGAGAGGGGGCCTATGGCTACACCTTC. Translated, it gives CASREGAYGYTF.

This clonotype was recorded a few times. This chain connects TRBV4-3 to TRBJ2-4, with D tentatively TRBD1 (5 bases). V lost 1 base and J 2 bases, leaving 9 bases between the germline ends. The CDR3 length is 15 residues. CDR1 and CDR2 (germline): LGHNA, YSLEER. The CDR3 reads CASSQGRGTKNIQYF. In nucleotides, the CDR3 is TGCGCCAGCAGCCAAGGAAGGGGAACCAAAAACATTCAGTACTTC.

The CDR3 reads CASSLGKGLYGYTF. The CDR3 DNA sequence: TGTGCCAGCAGCTTGGGGAAGGGGCTCTATGGCTACACCTTC. This chain joins TRBV5-8 and TRBJ1-2, with a weak D call TRBD1 (5 bases). The CDR3 consists of 14 residues. Trimming removed 0 bases at V and 4 bases at J, with 10 bases between. Germline assignment: CDR1 SGHTS and CDR2 YDEGEE.

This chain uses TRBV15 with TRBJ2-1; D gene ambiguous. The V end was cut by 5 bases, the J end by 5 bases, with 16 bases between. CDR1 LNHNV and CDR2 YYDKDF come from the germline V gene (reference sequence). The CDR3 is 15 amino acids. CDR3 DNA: TGTGCCACCAGCGTCGGTCCCCTCCAGGACAATGAGCAGTTCTTC. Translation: CATSVGPLQDNEQFF.

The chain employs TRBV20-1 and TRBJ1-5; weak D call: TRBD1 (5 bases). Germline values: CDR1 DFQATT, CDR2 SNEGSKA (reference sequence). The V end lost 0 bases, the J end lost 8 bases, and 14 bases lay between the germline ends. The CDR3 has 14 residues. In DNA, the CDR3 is TGCAGTGCTAGAGATTATAGGGGTGCGGAGCCCCAGCATTTT. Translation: CSARDYRGAEPQHF.

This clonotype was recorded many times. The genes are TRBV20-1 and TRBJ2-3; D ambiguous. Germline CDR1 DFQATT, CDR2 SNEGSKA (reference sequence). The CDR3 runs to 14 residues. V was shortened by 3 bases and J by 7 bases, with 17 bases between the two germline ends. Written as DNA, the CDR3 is TGCAGTGCTAGTTTCCTAGAAATTCGCAATACGCAGTATTTT. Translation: CSASFLEIRNTQYF.

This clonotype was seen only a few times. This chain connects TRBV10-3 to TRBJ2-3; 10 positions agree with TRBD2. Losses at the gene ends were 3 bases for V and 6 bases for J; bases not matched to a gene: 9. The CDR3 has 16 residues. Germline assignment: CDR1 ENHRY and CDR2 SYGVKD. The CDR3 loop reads CAISDGSSGSLDTQYF. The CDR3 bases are TGTGCCATCAGTGACGGATCTAGCGGGAGTCTTGATACGCAGTATTTT.

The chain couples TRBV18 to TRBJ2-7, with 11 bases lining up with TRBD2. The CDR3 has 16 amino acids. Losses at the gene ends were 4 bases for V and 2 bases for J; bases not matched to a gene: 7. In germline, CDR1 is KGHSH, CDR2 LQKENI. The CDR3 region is CASSRPLAGAPYEQYF. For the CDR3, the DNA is TGTGCCAGCTCACGACCACTAGCGGGAGCACCCTACGAGCAGTACTTC.

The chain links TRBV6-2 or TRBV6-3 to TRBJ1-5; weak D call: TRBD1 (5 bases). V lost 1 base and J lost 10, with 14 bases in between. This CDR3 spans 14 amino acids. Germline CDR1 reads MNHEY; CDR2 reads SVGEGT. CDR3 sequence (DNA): TGTGCCAGCAGTTACTTTCCAGGGAGCTATCCCCAGCATTTT. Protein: CASSYFPGSYPQHF.

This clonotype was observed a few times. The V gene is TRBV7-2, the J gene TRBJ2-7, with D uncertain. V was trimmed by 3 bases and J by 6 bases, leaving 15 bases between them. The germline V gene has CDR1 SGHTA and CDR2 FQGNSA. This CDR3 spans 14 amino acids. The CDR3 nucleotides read TGTGCCAGCAGCTTGGTCATACCCCCTAGCGAGCAGTACTTC. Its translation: CASSLVIPPSEQYF.

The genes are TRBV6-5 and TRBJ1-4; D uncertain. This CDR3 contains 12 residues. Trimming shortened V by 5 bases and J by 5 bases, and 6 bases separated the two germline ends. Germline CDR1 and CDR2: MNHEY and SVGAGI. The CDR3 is CASSDTNEKLFF. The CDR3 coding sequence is TGTGCCAGCAGTGACACAAATGAAAAACTGTTTTTT.

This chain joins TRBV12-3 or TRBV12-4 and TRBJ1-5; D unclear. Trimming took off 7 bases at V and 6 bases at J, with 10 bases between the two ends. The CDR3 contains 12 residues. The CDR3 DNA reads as TGTGCCAGCAATAGGGCGGGTCAGCCCCAGCATTTT. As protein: CASNRAGQPQHF.

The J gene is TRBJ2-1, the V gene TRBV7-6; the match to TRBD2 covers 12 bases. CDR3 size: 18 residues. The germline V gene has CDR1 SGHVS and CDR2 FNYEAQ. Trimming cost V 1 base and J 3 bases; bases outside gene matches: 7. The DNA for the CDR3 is TGTGCCAGCAGCTTAGGGAGACTAGCGGGAGTCCGCTACAATGAGCAGTTCTTC. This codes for CASSLGRLAGVRYNEQFF. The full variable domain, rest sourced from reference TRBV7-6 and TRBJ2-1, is GAGVSQSPRYKVTKRGQDVALRCDPISGHVSLYWYRQALGQGPEFLTYFNYEAQQDKSGLPNDRFSAERPEGSISTLTIQRTEQRDSAMYRCASSLGRLAGVRYNEQFFGPGTRLTVL.

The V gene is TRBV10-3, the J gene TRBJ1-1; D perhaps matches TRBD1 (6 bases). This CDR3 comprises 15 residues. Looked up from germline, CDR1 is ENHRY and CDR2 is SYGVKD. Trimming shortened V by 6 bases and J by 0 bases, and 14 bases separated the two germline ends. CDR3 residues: CAIREGQPVNTEAFF. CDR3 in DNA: TGTGCCATCAGAGAAGGACAGCCCGTGAACACTGAAGCTTTCTTT.

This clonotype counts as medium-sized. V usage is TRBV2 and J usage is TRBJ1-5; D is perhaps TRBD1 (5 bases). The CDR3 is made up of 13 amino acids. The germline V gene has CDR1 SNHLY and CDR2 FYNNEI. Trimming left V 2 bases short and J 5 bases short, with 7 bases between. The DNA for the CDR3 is TGTGCCAGCAGTGAACGGGGGGATCAGCCCCAGCATTTT. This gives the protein CASSERGDQPQHF.

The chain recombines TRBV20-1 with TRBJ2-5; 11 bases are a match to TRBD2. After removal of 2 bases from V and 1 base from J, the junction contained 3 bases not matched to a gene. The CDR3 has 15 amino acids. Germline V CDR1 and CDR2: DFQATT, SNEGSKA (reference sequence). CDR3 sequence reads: CSARTGTSGQETQYF. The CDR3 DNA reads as TGCAGTGCTAGAACCGGGACTAGCGGCCAAGAGACCCAGTACTTC.